The 14 T cell receptor beta chains reported below all come from one sample, sequenced in a study of shared clonotypes between healthy human individuals. Data came from immunoSEQ multiplex PCR; TCRdb stores just in-frame clones and leaves some out. The sample lists more than 2 million clones, 90% to 97% occurring once. The sample consisted of naive CD4+ T cells sorted from blood. The subset: CD45RA+ positively selected. All receptors derive from a man aged 18 to 35 in good health.

The gene calls are TRBV13 and TRBJ2-7, with TRBD2 matching over 8 bases. This CDR3 is 16 amino acids long. V lost 4 bases to trimming and J lost 2 bases; unmatched junction nucleotides: 10. Germline loops: CDR1 PRHDT, CDR2 FYEKMQ (reference sequence). The CDR3 DNA is TGTGCCAGCAGCTCGGGGACTAGTAAGGGTGCCTACGAGCAGTACTTC. Translated: CASSSGTSKGAYEQYF.

Comments on this clone: This sample includes further DNA sequences coding for the same CDR3. V is TRBV18 and J is TRBJ1-1, with TRBD1 as a possible D gene (5 bases). This CDR3 comprises 15 residues. The germline V gene encodes CDR1 KGHSH and CDR2 LQKENI. V was trimmed by 3 bases and J by 2 bases, leaving 13 bases between them. The CDR3 DNA reads TGTGCCAGCTCACCGCGGGGCGGACAAAACACTGAAGCTTTCTTT. It yields the protein CASSPRGGQNTEAFF.

The chain combines TRBV30 with TRBJ1-3; D call uncertain. The germline gives CDR1 GTSNPN, CDR2 SVGIG (reference sequence). The CDR3 has 14 residues. Deletions cut 0 bases from V and 0 bases from J, with 6 bases between. The CDR3 DNA is TGTGCCTGGAGTGTAATCGGCTCTGGAAACACCATATATTTT. This encodes CAWSVIGSGNTIYF.

V is TRBV6-1 and J is TRBJ2-7; D gene ambiguous. The CDR3 contains 13 residues. CDR1 is MNHNS, CDR2 SASEGT, per germline. Trimming removed 4 bases at V and 5 bases at J, with 12 bases between. The CDR3 bases are TGTGCCAGCAGTGTCTCGTGGGCAGACGAGCAGTACTTC. Translation gives CASSVSWADEQYF.

The genes are TRBV6-1 and TRBJ1-3; D gene ambiguous. Trimming removed 0 bases at V and 2 bases at J, with 14 bases between. This CDR3 spans 17 amino acids. The germline V gene has CDR1 MNHNS and CDR2 SASEGT. CDR3 coding DNA: TGTGCCAGCAGTGAAGCGCTGTTGAGAGGGCCTGGAAACACCATATATTTT. Translating it yields CASSEALLRGPGNTIYF.

The chain recombines TRBV10-3 with TRBJ1-4; D ambiguous. V was pared by 4 bases and J by 8 bases, with 11 bases between. This CDR3 is 13 amino acids long. Germline lookup yields CDR1 ENHRY and CDR2 SYGVKD. The CDR3 loop reads CAISGIGKEKLFF. The CDR3, as DNA: TGTGCCATCAGTGGCATAGGGAAAGAAAAACTGTTTTTT.

The gene calls are TRBV5-6 and TRBJ1-1; D might be TRBD1 (5 bases). Trimming pared 4 bases from V and 3 bases from J, leaving 16 bases between. Per germline, CDR1 SGHDT and CDR2 YYEEEE. There are 15 residues in the CDR3. The CDR3 DNA reads as TGTGCCAGCAGCCCTCCGTGGGGCACAGACACTGAAGCTTTCTTT. It codes for CASSPPWGTDTEAFF.

V gene TRBV6-5 combines with J gene TRBJ2-5; D is undetermined. Germline CDR1 MNHEY, CDR2 SVGAGI. Trimming took off 2 bases at V and 5 bases at J, with 9 bases between the two ends. The CDR3 totals 13 residues. The CDR3 sequence: CASSYTHGETQYF. CDR3 in DNA: TGTGCCAGCAGTTACACCCACGGGGAGACCCAGTACTTC.

This chain uses TRBV10-3 with TRBJ2-7; TRBD1 matches 7 bases. Germline CDR1 ENHRY, CDR2 SYGVKD. Unmatched junction bases numbered 7, after V lost 0 bases and J lost 2 bases. CDR3 length: 16 residues. The CDR3 DNA follows: TGTGCCATCAGTGAGTCATCTCGGGACAGTCCCTACGAGCAGTACTTC. Amino acids: CAISESSRDSPYEQYF.

The chain links TRBV6-5 to TRBJ2-2; 11 bases match TRBD2. Germline-derived CDR1 and CDR2 are MNHEY and SVGAGI. The ends lost 5 bases at V and 7 bases at J; junction bases unmatched: 6. This CDR3 has 15 amino acids. The chain's CDR3 is CASSHTGTSGGELFF. Written as DNA, the CDR3 is TGTGCCAGCAGTCATACCGGGACTAGCGGCGGGGAGCTGTTTTTT.

This clone appeared once. This rearrangement joins TRBV27 to TRBJ1-3, with TRBD1 matching 7 bases. After removal of 0 bases from V and 4 bases from J, the junction contained 0 bases not matched to a gene. The CDR3 sequence is 14 residues long. CDR1 is MNHEY and CDR2 is SMNVEV in the germline V gene (reference sequence). The CDR3 coding sequence is TGTGCCAGCAGTTTATCAGGGGGCGGAAACACCATATATTTT. Protein: CASSLSGGGNTIYF.

This clone came up a few times. This chain links TRBV7-8 with TRBJ2-7; D possibly corresponds to TRBD2 (5 bases). The V end lost 4 bases, the J end lost 4 bases, and 17 bases lay between the germline ends. The CDR3 sequence is 15 residues long. Germline values: CDR1 SGHVS, CDR2 FQNEAQ. The CDR3, as DNA: TGTGCCAGCAGCTCACTCGGGGTGGTGGGATACGAGCAGTACTTC. Translation: CASSSLGVVGYEQYF.

The V and J genes are TRBV10-3 and TRBJ1-5; the D gene is possibly TRBD1 (6 bases). With 10 bases removed from V and 5 bases from J, the gap between germline ends came to 15 bases. The CDR3 loop spans 13 amino acids. Germline V gene lookup returns CDR1 ENHRY and CDR2 SYGVKD. The CDR3 region is CATGRGRDQPQHF. The CDR3, as DNA: TGTGCCACTGGCAGGGGTAGGGATCAGCCCCAGCATTTT.

CDR3 residues: CASSQGRLLAGEHEQFF. For the CDR3, the DNA is TGCGCCAGCAGCCAAGGAAGGCTCCTAGCGGGAGAACATGAGCAGTTCTTC. J is TRBJ2-1 and V is TRBV4-1; TRBD2 matches 10 bases. The V gene's germline CDR1 is MGHRA and CDR2 YSYEKL. The V and J ends lost 1 base and 8 bases, in that order; junction bases with no gene match: 11. The CDR3 extends over 17 amino acids.